This T cell receptor beta chain was recovered during a study of T cell changes during pregnancy in multiple sclerosis. Some clones are missing from TCRdb's copy, which holds only in-frame ones; the method was immunoSEQ multiplex PCR. The top ten clones hold roughly 5.2% of a sample with around 61,000 clones, 80% to 90% of them seen once. This clone has a single count. Material for sequencing was peripheral blood from another person, used as feeder cells. The origin of this receptor is a human donor whose cells served as feeder cells for cultures in a pregnancy study.

The CDR3 DNA reads TGTGCCAGCAGTTCGTTCTACGAGCAGTACTTC. It translates to CASSSFYEQYF. The chain recombines TRBV6-5 with TRBJ2-7, with D uncertain. Trimming removed 4 bases from V and 3 bases from J, with 4 bases in between. This CDR3 is 11 amino acids long. The germline gives CDR1 MNHEY, CDR2 SVGAGI.